The clone carrying this T cell receptor (beta chain) has just a few counts. Per the original methods: Using reference gene primer amplification, nucleated cell counts were estimated. The protocol was immunoSEQ multiplex PCR, while the TCRdb copy is restricted to in-frame clones and leaves out a portion. Clonal size and the V and J genes are those of that table, whereas D and trimming came from the DNA. Of some 130,000 clones listed, roughly three quarters are singletons. Trimming removed 0 bases from V and 1 base from J, with 3 bases in between. Germline V gene lookup returns CDR1 SGHNT and CDR2 YYREEE (reference sequence). This CDR3 has 13 residues. The data were obtained in a study of blood T cell repertoires in COVID-19. For the study at large: Samples of COVID-19 (acute and convalescent) were obtained from the United States, Italy and Spain. PBMCs, B-cell-depleted T cells, or T cells provided the cDNA or gDNA that made up the material.

The receptor was isolated from a woman between 70 and 85 years old with acute or convalescent COVID-19. Sequenced material: peripheral blood. This chain links TRBV5-4 with TRBJ2-3; no clear D. The CDR3 DNA reads TGTGCCAGCAGCTTGGGCGGCACAGATACGCAGTATTTT. Translating it yields CASSLGGTDTQYF.